These T cell receptor beta chains were read from a single sample in a study of blood T cell repertoires in COVID-19. The data were produced by immunoSEQ multiplex PCR, yet TCRdb's version contains in-frame clones alone and is incomplete. The sample carries some 30,000 clones, about 86% recorded once. Material for sequencing was peripheral blood. These receptors were collected from a human donor in a cohort sampled during active COVID-19. Both conserved end residues are part of each CDR3. The order of the fields is V gene, D gene, J gene, clone size, CDR3 DNA, CDR3 protein. D genes are given only for firm matches. Expanded clones get a size class; other rows say once, few or many, or leave the size out.

TRBV7-6	-	TRBJ1-3	few	TGTGCCAGCAGCTTAAACCTCGGTAGCTCTAAGGACACCATATATTTT	CASSLNLGSSKDTIYF
TRBV5-8	TRBD1	TRBJ2-3	-	TGTGCCAGCAAGTTGGACAGGGGCACAGATACGCAGTATTTT	CASKLDRGTDTQYF
TRBV7-8	-	TRBJ1-5	-	TGTGCCAGCAGCGTGGAGCAGGGTACCGTAGGAAATCAGCCCCAGCATTTT	CASSVEQGTVGNQPQHF
TRBV7-2	TRBD2	TRBJ2-3	-	TGTGCCAGCAGCTCCAGGACTAGCGGGGGACGTGCAGATACGCAGTATTTT	CASSSRTSGGRADTQYF
TRBV9	TRBD2	TRBJ2-5	-	TGTGCCAGCAGCCCACCGCGACTAGCGGATCAAGAGACCCAGTACTTC	CASSPPRLADQETQYF
TRBV7-2	TRBD2	TRBJ2-7	-	TGTGCCAGCAGCCAAGGACTAGCGGGGGGGCCTTACGAGCAGTACTTC	CASSQGLAGGPYEQYF
TRBV29-1	-	TRBJ2-3	-	TGCAGCGTTGAAGAGAACTCGGGTACGCAGTATTTT	CSVEENSGTQYF
TRBV4-1	-	TRBJ1-1	-	TGCGCCAGCAGCCAAGATGGGGGGGTTATGAAAAATGAAGCTTTCTTT	CASSQDGGVMKNEAFF
TRBV3-1/TRBV3-2	TRBD1	TRBJ2-7	-	TGTGCCAGCAGCCAAGACGAGACAGGGGCCGACGAGCAGTACTTC	CASSQDETGADEQYF
TRBV12-2	-	TRBJ1-4	-	TGTGCAAGTCGGGGGGAGGGTGAAAAACTGTTTTTT	CASRGEGEKLFF
TRBV19	-	TRBJ1-2	-	TGTGCCAGTAGCCTTAGAGAGAACTATGGCTACACCTTC	CASSLRENYGYTF
TRBV5-4	TRBD1	TRBJ2-5	-	TGTGCCAGCAGCCCTGGCCCGGGACAGGGGGGGATTTGGGAGACCCAGTACTTC	CASSPGPGQGGIWETQYF
TRBV10-3	-	TRBJ2-7	-	TGTGCCATCAGTGAACAGGGTTACGAGCAGTACTTC	CAISEQGYEQYF
TRBV7-9	-	TRBJ2-7	-	TGTGCCAGCAGTCCTAGACAGGCCCCCTACGAGCAGTACTTC	CASSPRQAPYEQYF
TRBV5-5	-	TRBJ1-1	-	TGTGCCAGCAGCTTAACAGTGGGGGGTGGGAACACTGAAGCTTTCTTT	CASSLTVGGGNTEAFF
TRBV29-1	TRBD2	TRBJ2-5	-	TGCAGCACGGGACTAGCGGGGACTCAAGTGACCCAGTACTTC	CSTGLAGTQVTQYF
TRBV9	-	TRBJ2-3	-	TGTGCCAGCAGCACCCGCCCCCTGTCTTCTGGGGCGGCAGGTACAGATACGCAGTATTTT	CASSTRPLSSGAAGTDTQYF
TRBV3-1/TRBV3-2	TRBD2	TRBJ2-3	-	TGTGCCAGCAGCCAAGAACTAGCGGGGGGAGATACGCAGTATTTT	CASSQELAGGDTQYF
TRBV4-1	TRBD1	TRBJ2-2	once	TGCGCCAGCAAAAACCGGGACAGATTCACCGGGGAGCTGTTTTTT	CASKNRDRFTGELFF
TRBV23-1	TRBD1	TRBJ1-6	-	TGCGCCAGCAGTCAATCGATCGACAGGGTCTCTTCACCCCTCCACTTT	CASSQSIDRVSSPLHF
TRBV21-1	-	TRBJ1-6	once	TGTGCCAGCAGCAAAAGGAAAATGGAAAACAGGGAAAGGGGTAATTCACCCCTCCACTTT	CASSKRKMENRERGNSPLHF
TRBV5-5	-	TRBJ2-7	-	TGTGCCAGCAGCTCAGGCCCCGGCCGCTCCTACGAGCAGTACTTC	CASSSGPGRSYEQYF
TRBV30	-	TRBJ1-2	-	TGTGCCTGGAATCGTCTCGCGGCCTCCTATGGCTACACCTTC	CAWNRLAASYGYTF
TRBV6-4	TRBD2	TRBJ2-3	once	TGTGCCAGCAGTAGATCAAGCGGGGGGGCAACAGATACGCAGTATTTT	CASSRSSGGATDTQYF
TRBV10-3	TRBD1	TRBJ2-7	-	TGTGCCATCAGTGATCAGGGGACAGGGGGCCACGAGCAGTACTTC	CAISDQGTGGHEQYF
TRBV4-1	TRBD2	TRBJ2-2	-	TGCGCCAGCAGCCAAGATTACGGCGGGGGGAGGGGCGGGGAGCTGTTTTTT	CASSQDYGGGRGGELFF
TRBV11-3	TRBD1	TRBJ2-1	-	TGTGCCAGCAGCTTAAGGACAGGGGGCCTATACAATGAGCAGTTCTTC	CASSLRTGGLYNEQFF
TRBV19	-	TRBJ2-5	-	TGTGCCAGTACACCGGGACTCCAAGGCTCGGAGACCCAGTACTTC	CASTPGLQGSETQYF
TRBV5-1	TRBD1	TRBJ1-5	-	TGCGCCAGCAGCTTGGAACCGGGACAGCTCAATCAGCCCCAGCATTTT	CASSLEPGQLNQPQHF
TRBV27	-	TRBJ1-3	-	TGTGCCAGCAGTCGGCGGGACGCTGGAAACACCATATATTTT	CASSRRDAGNTIYF
TRBV6-6	TRBD1	TRBJ1-2	-	TGTGCCAGCAGTTACTCAGAGACAGGGAACTATGGCTACACCTTC	CASSYSETGNYGYTF
TRBV5-1	-	TRBJ2-7	-	TGCGCCAGCAGCCCGGACGGGGTCAGAGTCTACGAGCAGTACTTC	CASSPDGVRVYEQYF
TRBV7-8	TRBD2	TRBJ2-2	-	TGTGCCAGCAGCTACGGACTAGCGGGGTTCGGGGAGCTGTTTTTT	CASSYGLAGFGELFF
TRBV19	-	TRBJ1-1	-	TGTGCCAGTAGTATGGGCATTCTCGCAGCTTTCTTT	CASSMGILAAFF
TRBV2	TRBD2	TRBJ2-3	-	TGTGCCAGAGATACAGCGAGCGGGGGGGAAACAGATACGCAGTATTTT	CARDTASGGETDTQYF
TRBV5-3	-	TRBJ2-5	once	TGTGCCAGAAGCTTTTGGTGGCAGGGCCAGGAGGAGACCCAGTACTTC	CARSFWWQGQEETQYF
TRBV19	TRBD1	TRBJ2-5	once	TGTGCCAGTAGTATAGGGGCAGGGGGCGAGACCCAGTACTTC	CASSIGAGGETQYF